This T cell receptor (beta chain) is from a study of blood T cell repertoires in COVID-19. Study-wide context: Both acute and convalescent COVID-19 samples were obtained from the United States, Italy and Spain. The analysed material was cDNA or gDNA that came from T cells, B-cell-depleted T cells, or PBMCs.

Authors' processing steps: It was from reference gene primer amplification that nucleated cell counts were estimated. Libraries were prepared by immunoSEQ multiplex PCR; TCRdb keeps only in-frame clonotypes and omits some of them. V, J and clone size derive from that table, while D and trimming were established from the DNA sequence. The sample holds some 95,000 clones; 70% to 85% are singletons and the top ten take 7%. CDR1 is SGHVS and CDR2 is FQNEAQ in the germline V gene. Trimming took off 1 base at V and 0 bases at J, with 16 bases between the two ends. This CDR3 has 18 amino acids. The specimen sequenced was peripheral blood. This chain connects TRBV7-8 to TRBJ1-5, with D perhaps matching TRBD1 (6 bases). This receptor was obtained from a man between 65 and 85 years old with acute or convalescent COVID-19. CDR3 amino acids: CASSLVGQMEYSNQPQHF. The DNA of the CDR3 is TGTGCCAGCAGCTTAGTAGGACAGATGGAATATAGCAATCAGCCCCAGCATTTT.